This T cell receptor (beta chain) was recovered during a study of Ad26.COV2.S vaccination and SARS-CoV-2 variants. Study summary: Donor participated within the Ad26.COV2.S arm of the COV1001 trial. General study results and limits: Considerable breadth of spike-specific CD8+ and CD4+ T cell responses has reportedly been documented following vaccination. Vaccinees and placebo recipients showed similar non-spike TCR breadth.

On this clone itself: Its specificity is unknown.

Treatment denoted: 15 to 20 received Ad26.COV2.S at low or high dose, single or two shots; about 5 received placebo; per-sample allocation not given. Day 63 following the first vaccine or placebo injection was when the samples were taken. An Ad26 vector that expressed Wuhan-strain SARS-CoV-2 spike constituted the vaccine. The CDR3 runs to 15 residues. V lost 8 bases and J lost 0, with 16 bases in between. Germline-derived CDR1 and CDR2 are MNHEY and SMNVEV (reference sequence). Measured with immunoSEQ multiplex PCR; TCRdb has only the in-frame clones, and not every one. The sample carries 400,000 to 450,000 clones, around nine tenths recorded once.

Sequencing was performed on peripheral blood, taken in a trial of Ad26.COV2.S vaccine versus placebo. The receptor was derived from a person aged 18-65 years who received the Ad26.COV2.S COVID-19 vaccine or a placebo. The chain combines TRBV27 with TRBJ1-1; D possibly corresponds to TRBD1 (5 bases). Here the CDR3 reads CASRGVLNMNTEAFF. CDR3 coding DNA: TGTGCCAGCCGGGGGGTTCTAAACATGAACACTGAAGCTTTCTTT.